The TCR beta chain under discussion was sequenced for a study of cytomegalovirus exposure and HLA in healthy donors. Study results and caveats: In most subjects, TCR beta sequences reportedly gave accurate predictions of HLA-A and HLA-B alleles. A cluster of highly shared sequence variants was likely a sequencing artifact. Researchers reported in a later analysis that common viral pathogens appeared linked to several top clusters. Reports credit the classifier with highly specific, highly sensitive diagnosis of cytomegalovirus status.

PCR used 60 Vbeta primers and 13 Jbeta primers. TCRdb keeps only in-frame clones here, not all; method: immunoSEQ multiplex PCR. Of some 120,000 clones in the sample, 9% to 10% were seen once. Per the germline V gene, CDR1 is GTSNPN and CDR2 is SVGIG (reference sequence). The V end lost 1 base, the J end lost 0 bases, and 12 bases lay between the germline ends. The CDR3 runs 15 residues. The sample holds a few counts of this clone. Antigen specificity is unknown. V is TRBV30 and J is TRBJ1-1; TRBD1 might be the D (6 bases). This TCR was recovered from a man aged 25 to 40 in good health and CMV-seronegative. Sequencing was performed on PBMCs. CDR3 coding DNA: TGTGCCTGGAGTGCCATCGGACAGATGAACACTGAAGCTTTCTTT. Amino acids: CAWSAIGQMNTEAFF.